This T cell receptor beta chain appears in the sequencing data of a study of blood T cell repertoires in COVID-19. Study context: Acute-phase and convalescent COVID-19 samples originated in the United States, Italy and Spain. Sample material is recorded as cDNA or gDNA derived from T cells, B-cell-depleted T cells, or PBMCs.

As processed by the authors: For nucleated cells, counts were estimated from reference gene primer amplification. Measured with immunoSEQ multiplex PCR; TCRdb has only the in-frame clones, and not every one. The DNA gave D and trimming, while V, J and clone size come from that table. There are around 300,000 clones in the sample; around 81% occur only once, and approximately 4.1% lies in the top ten. The CDR3 has 16 amino acids. The V gene end was trimmed by 0 bases and the J gene end by 1 base; junction bases not matched to a gene: 4. Germline CDR1 reads MRHNA; CDR2 reads SNTAGT. The gene calls are TRBV6-4 and TRBJ2-3; 7 bases agree with TRBD2. This receptor was taken from a woman in her 50s with active or convalescent COVID-19. Sequencing was performed on peripheral blood. As DNA, the CDR3 is TGTGCCAGCAGTGACTCGTGGACTAGTGGCACAGATACGCAGTATTTT. It is translated as CASSDSWTSGTDTQYF.